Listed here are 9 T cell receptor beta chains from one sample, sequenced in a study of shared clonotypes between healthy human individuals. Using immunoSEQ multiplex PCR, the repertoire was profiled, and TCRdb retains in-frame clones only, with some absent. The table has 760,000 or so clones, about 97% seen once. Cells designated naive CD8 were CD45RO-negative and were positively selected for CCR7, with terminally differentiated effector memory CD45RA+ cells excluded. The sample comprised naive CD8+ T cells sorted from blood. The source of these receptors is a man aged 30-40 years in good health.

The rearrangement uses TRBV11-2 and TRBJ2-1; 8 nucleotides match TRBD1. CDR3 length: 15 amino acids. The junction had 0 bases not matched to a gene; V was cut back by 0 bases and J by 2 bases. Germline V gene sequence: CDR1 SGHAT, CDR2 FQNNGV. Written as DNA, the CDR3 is TGTGCCAGCAGCTTAGAGACAGGGGCCTACAATGAGCAGTTCTTC. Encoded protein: CASSLETGAYNEQFF.

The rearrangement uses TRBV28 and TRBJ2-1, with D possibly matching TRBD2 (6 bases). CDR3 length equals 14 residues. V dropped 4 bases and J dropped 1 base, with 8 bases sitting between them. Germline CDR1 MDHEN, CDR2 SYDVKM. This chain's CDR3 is CASSSAGSYNEQFF. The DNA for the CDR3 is TGTGCCAGCAGTTCTGCGGGATCCTACAATGAGCAGTTCTTC.

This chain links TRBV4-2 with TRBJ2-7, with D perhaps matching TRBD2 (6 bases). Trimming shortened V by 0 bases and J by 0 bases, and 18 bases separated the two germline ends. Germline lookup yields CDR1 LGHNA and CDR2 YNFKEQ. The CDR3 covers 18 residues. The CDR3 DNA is TGTGCCAGCAGCCAAGATTCTTCTCTAGCGTTGAGCTCCTACGAGCAGTACTTC. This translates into CASSQDSSLALSSYEQYF.

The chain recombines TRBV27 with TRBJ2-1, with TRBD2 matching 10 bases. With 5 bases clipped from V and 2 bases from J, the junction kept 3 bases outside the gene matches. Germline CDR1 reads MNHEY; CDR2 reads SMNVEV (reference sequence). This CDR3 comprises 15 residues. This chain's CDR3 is CASSTGTSAYNEQFF. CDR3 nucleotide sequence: TGTGCCAGCAGTACCGGGACTAGCGCCTACAATGAGCAGTTCTTC.

CDR3 DNA sequence: TGTGCCAGCAGCGTAGATGCGGGCGGCACCTCCTACGAGCAGTACTTC. Amino acid sequence: CASSVDAGGTSYEQYF. J is TRBJ2-7 and V is TRBV9, with D perhaps matching TRBD2 (5 bases). CDR1 is SGDLS and CDR2 is YYNGEE in the germline V gene. The CDR3 consists of 16 residues. V was shortened by 0 bases and J by 0 bases, with 13 bases between the two germline ends.

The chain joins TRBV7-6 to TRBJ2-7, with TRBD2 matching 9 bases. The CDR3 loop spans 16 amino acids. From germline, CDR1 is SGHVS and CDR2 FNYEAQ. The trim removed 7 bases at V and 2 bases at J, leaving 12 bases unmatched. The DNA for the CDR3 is TGTGCCAGCACCCTAGGGAGTAGCGGGAGAGCCTACGAGCAGTACTTC. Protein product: CASTLGSSGRAYEQYF.

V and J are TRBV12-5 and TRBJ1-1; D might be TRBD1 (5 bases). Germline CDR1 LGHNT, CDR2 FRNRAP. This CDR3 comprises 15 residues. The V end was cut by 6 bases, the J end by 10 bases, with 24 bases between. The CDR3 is CASGSSRGAPVLAFF. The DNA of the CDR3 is TGTGCTAGTGGGTCTTCTCGTGGGGCGCCGGTGTTAGCTTTCTTT.

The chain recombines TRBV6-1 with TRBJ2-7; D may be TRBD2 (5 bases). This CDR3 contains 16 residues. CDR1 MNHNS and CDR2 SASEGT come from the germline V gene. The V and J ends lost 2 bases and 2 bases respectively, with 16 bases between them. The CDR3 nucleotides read TGTGCCAGCAGTGAAAAAGTGGACTTCCCCACCTACGAGCAGTACTTC. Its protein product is CASSEKVDFPTYEQYF.

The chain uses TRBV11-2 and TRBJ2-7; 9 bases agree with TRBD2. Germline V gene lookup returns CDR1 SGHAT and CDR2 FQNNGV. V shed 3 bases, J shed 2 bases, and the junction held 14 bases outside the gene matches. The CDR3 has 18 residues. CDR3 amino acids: CASSFSSGLAGTPYEQYF. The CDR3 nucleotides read TGTGCCAGCAGCTTCTCCTCAGGGCTAGCGGGAACTCCCTACGAGCAGTACTTC.